These 25 T cell receptor beta chains were all obtained from the same sample, sequenced in a study of cytomegalovirus exposure and HLA in healthy donors. Use of 60 Vbeta and 13 Jbeta primers characterized the PCR. Libraries were prepared by immunoSEQ multiplex PCR; TCRdb keeps only in-frame clonotypes and omits some of them. This sample yields 150,000 to 200,000 clones, of which around 80% are seen a single time; 5.5% to 7.5% belongs to the top ten. The sample was PBMCs. The receptors originated from a woman aged 40 to 50 in good health and CMV-seropositive.

The table lists this clone with a count of one. The chain is built from TRBV11-1 and TRBJ1-3, with D unresolved. Germline CDR1 SGHAT, CDR2 FQDESV (reference sequence). The CDR3 extends over 12 amino acids. Trimming stripped 2 bases from V and 3 bases from J, with 2 bases between. This chain's CDR3 is CASSLYGNTIYF. In DNA, the CDR3 is TGTGCCAGCAGCTTATATGGAAACACCATATATTTT. Based on the CDR3 plus reference TRBV11-1 and TRBJ1-3, the full variable domain is EAEVAQSPRYKITEKSQAVAFWCDPISGHATLYWYRQILGQGPELLVQFQDESVVDDSQLPKDRFSAERLKGVDSTLKIQPAELGDSAMYLCASSLYGNTIYFGEGSWLTVV.

This chain joins TRBV18 and TRBJ1-2; 7 bases map to TRBD1. Germline V CDR1 and CDR2: KGHSH, LQKENI. Unmatched junction bases numbered 7, after V lost 1 base and J lost 5 bases. The CDR3 covers 15 residues. CDR3 DNA sequence: TGTGCCAGCTCACCACAGGGGGCGCAGGGGTATGGCTACACCTTC. It translates to CASSPQGAQGYGYTF.

This clone was counted a single time. The chain recombines TRBV6-6 with TRBJ2-6; D gene uncertain. The V gene lost 5 bases and the J gene lost 3 bases, with 11 bases spanning the gap. CDR1 and CDR2 (germline): MNHNY, SVGAGI (reference sequence). CDR3 length: 15 residues. CDR3 bases: TGTGCCAGCAGTCCCCGCTCTATTGGGGCCAACGTCCTGACTTTC. It specifies CASSPRSIGANVLTF.

The V call is TRBV6-5, the J call TRBJ1-5, with 8 bases aligning to TRBD1. CDR1 is MNHEY and CDR2 is SVGAGI in the germline V gene. After removal of 6 bases from V and 4 bases from J, the junction contained 8 bases not matched to a gene. There are 15 residues in the CDR3. Here the CDR3 DNA reads TGTGCCAGCAGCCGAACAGGGGGTCGAAATCAGCCCCAGCATTTT. It is translated as CASSRTGGRNQPQHF.

This chain uses TRBV6-6 with TRBJ2-1; the match to TRBD2 covers 7 bases. Germline V gene lookup returns CDR1 MNHNY and CDR2 SVGAGI (reference sequence). The junction had 8 bases not matched to a gene; V was cut back by 4 bases and J by 5 bases. The CDR3 spans 15 residues. The CDR3 is CASSFAASGNNEQFF. In DNA form, the CDR3 reads TGTGCCAGCAGTTTCGCTGCTAGCGGAAACAATGAGCAGTTCTTC.

The rearrangement links TRBV28 to TRBJ1-3, with D unresolved. V dropped 5 bases and J dropped 4 bases, with 12 bases sitting between them. This CDR3 is built from 14 residues. Germline V CDR1 and CDR2: MDHEN, SYDVKM. Here the CDR3 DNA reads TGTGCCAGCAGTGGGCGCGAAATAGGAAACACCATATATTTT. It encodes CASSGREIGNTIYF.

V is TRBV7-3 and J is TRBJ2-3, with a weak D call TRBD1 (5 bases). V lost 5 bases, J lost 0 bases, and 18 bases lay in between. CDR3 length equals 17 residues. Germline CDR1 is SGHTA and CDR2 is FQGTGA. As DNA, the CDR3 is TGTGCCAGCAGCCCGAGACAGTCCTGGGCTAGCACAGATACGCAGTATTTT. Translated: CASSPRQSWASTDTQYF.

The V call is TRBV9, the J call TRBJ2-2; D is possibly TRBD2 (6 bases). There are 16 residues in the CDR3. The V gene's germline CDR1 is SGDLS and CDR2 YYNGEE. Trimming stripped 0 bases from V and 7 bases from J, with 16 bases between. The CDR3 is CASSVAPPGEYGELFF. CDR3 coding DNA: TGTGCCAGCAGCGTAGCTCCTCCGGGGGAATACGGGGAGCTGTTTTTT.

The chain recombines TRBV5-1 with TRBJ2-3, with D perhaps matching TRBD2 (6 bases). Trimming stripped 0 bases from V and 4 bases from J, with 9 bases between. CDR1 is SGHRS and CDR2 is YFSETQ in the germline V gene. The length of the CDR3 is 14 residues. Here the CDR3 DNA reads TGCGCCAGCAGCTTGGAAGGGAGGTCAGATACGCAGTATTTT. This sequence encodes CASSLEGRSDTQYF.

This chain links TRBV30 with TRBJ1-5; D is possibly TRBD1 (5 bases). Trimming stripped 0 bases from V and 5 bases from J, with 14 bases between. The germline V gene encodes CDR1 GTSNPN and CDR2 SVGIG (reference sequence). CDR3 size: 15 residues. Here the CDR3 reads CAWSVRRGEHQPQHF. CDR3 coding DNA: TGTGCCTGGAGTGTACGGAGGGGTGAGCATCAGCCCCAGCATTTT.

The rearrangement joins TRBV19 to TRBJ2-1; 7 nucleotides match TRBD2. This CDR3 spans 16 amino acids. The J segment lost 1 base and the V segment lost 5 bases, leaving 8 bases of the junction unmatched. Germline CDR1 LNHDA, CDR2 SQIVND (reference sequence). The CDR3 DNA reads TGTGCCAGTAGTCCGGGCCAGCGGGGATCCTACAATGAGCAGTTCTTC. Protein: CASSPGQRGSYNEQFF.

The V and J genes are TRBV2 and TRBJ2-1, with TRBD2 matching over 9 bases. This CDR3 contains 15 residues. V was pared by 4 bases and J by 4 bases, with 5 bases of the junction left unmatched. Germline-derived CDR1 and CDR2 are SNHLY and FYNNEI. CDR3 sequence: CASSGIAGEYNEQFF. The CDR3 region has the DNA TGTGCCAGCAGTGGAATAGCGGGGGAGTACAATGAGCAGTTCTTC.

V is TRBV11-3 and J is TRBJ1-1, with D possibly matching TRBD1 (6 bases). Per the germline V gene, CDR1 is SGHNT and CDR2 is YENEEA. V dropped 1 base and J dropped 4 bases, with 13 bases sitting between them. The CDR3 is 15 amino acids. The CDR3 loop reads CASSLAGTKATEAFF. The CDR3 region has the DNA TGTGCCAGCAGCTTAGCTGGGACAAAGGCCACTGAAGCTTTCTTT.

V and J are TRBV19 and TRBJ1-5; D call uncertain. The CDR3 is made up of 15 amino acids. Germline V lookup: CDR1 LNHDA, CDR2 SQIVND (reference sequence). V lost 6 bases and J lost 1, with 13 bases in between. This chain's CDR3 is CASRTQARSNQPQHF. DNA of the CDR3: TGTGCCAGTAGAACCCAGGCTCGGAGCAATCAGCCCCAGCATTTT.

The chain has TRBV6-4 and TRBJ2-2, with a tentative D call TRBD2 (6 bases). Looked up from germline, CDR1 is MRHNA and CDR2 is SNTAGT. V was cut by 7 bases and J by 3 bases, with 12 bases left in between. This CDR3 is built from 14 residues. The DNA for the CDR3 is TGTGCCAGCAAGGCTGCGGGGTACACCGGGGAGCTGTTTTTT. Translation: CASKAAGYTGELFF.

The chain has TRBV30 and TRBJ1-2; the D is unclear. Trimming shortened V by 4 bases and J by 2 bases, and 11 bases separated the two germline ends. The CDR3 has 13 residues. Germline loops: CDR1 GTSNPN, CDR2 SVGIG (reference sequence). For the CDR3, the DNA is TGTGCCTGGACGGGAGCACCGAACTATGGCTACACCTTC. Translated: CAWTGAPNYGYTF.

The DNA for the CDR3 is TGCGCCAGCCGGGACAGGGACGAAAAACTGTTTTTT. Its translation is CASRDRDEKLFF. The chain recombines TRBV5-1 with TRBJ1-4, with TRBD1 matching 9 bases. Germline assignment: CDR1 SGHRS and CDR2 YFSETQ. Trimming cost V 7 bases and J 8 bases; bases outside gene matches: 3. The CDR3 has 12 residues.

This clone was seen once. The rearrangement joins TRBV27 to TRBJ1-6; 10 bases agree with TRBD1. J lost 5 bases, V lost 5 bases, and 6 bases had no gene match. This CDR3 region has 16 residues. Looked up from germline, CDR1 is MNHEY and CDR2 is SMNVEV (reference sequence). In DNA, the CDR3 is TGTGCCAGCAGTCGCGACAGGGGGCCTAATAATTCACCCCTCCACTTT. It is translated as CASSRDRGPNNSPLHF.

The CDR3 reads CASSIEQGKRAFF. CDR3 sequence (DNA): TGTGCCAGTAGTATCGAACAGGGTAAGCGAGCTTTCTTT. The rearrangement uses TRBV19 and TRBJ1-1; a weak D match, TRBD1 (6 bases). V was shortened by 3 bases and J by 10 bases, with 15 bases between the two germline ends. The CDR3 is 13 amino acids. CDR1 and CDR2 from the germline V gene are LNHDA and SQIVND (reference sequence). Variable domain in full (rest from reference TRBV19 and TRBJ1-1): DGGITQSPKYLFRKEGQNVTLSCEQNLNHDAMYWYRQDPGQGLRLIYYSQIVNDFQKGDIAEGYSVSREKKESFPLTVTSAQKNPTAFYLCASSIEQGKRAFFGQGTRLTVV.

The gene calls are TRBV6-6 and TRBJ1-2; 9 positions match TRBD1. J was trimmed by 7 bases and V by 7 bases; bases with no gene match: 7. The CDR3 spans 13 residues. Germline loops: CDR1 MNHNY, CDR2 SVGAGI (reference sequence). Here the CDR3 reads CASTRDRVIGYTF. The CDR3 bases are TGTGCCAGCACCCGGGACAGGGTCATTGGCTACACCTTC.

The chain couples TRBV29-1 to TRBJ2-5; D unresolved. The J call may be wrong; the DNA end is better matched by TRBJ2-7. This CDR3 region has 12 residues. Germline V CDR1 and CDR2: SQVTM, ANQGSEA. The CDR3 region is CSVVIPPYEQYF. The CDR3 DNA reads TGCAGCGTTGTCATCCCACCCTACGAGCAGTACTTC.

This clone was seen a handful of times. The chain carries TRBV7-9 and TRBJ1-1, with TRBD1 identical over 9 bases. The V segment lost 8 bases and the J segment 5 bases; nucleotides outside the gene matches: 9. Germline V gives CDR1 SEHNR, CDR2 FQNEAQ (reference sequence). The CDR3 loop spans 14 amino acids. The CDR3 loop reads CASRATGGRTEAFF. The CDR3 DNA reads as TGTGCCAGCCGGGCGACAGGGGGAAGGACTGAAGCTTTCTTT.

This chain connects TRBV7-8 to TRBJ2-3; 9 bases map to TRBD2. CDR1 and CDR2 (germline): SGHVS, FQNEAQ. With V trimmed by 3 bases and J by 4 bases, 5 bases remained unmatched. The CDR3 runs 15 residues. The chain's CDR3 is CASSLMRLAADTQYF. DNA for the CDR3: TGTGCCAGCAGCTTGATGAGACTAGCGGCAGATACGCAGTATTTT. The full variable domain, in which reference TRBV7-8 and TRBJ2-3 provide the parts outside the CDR3, is GAGVSQSPRYKVAKRGQDVALRCDPISGHVSLFWYQQALGQGPEFLTYFQNEAQLDKSGLPSDRFFAERPEGSVSTLKIQRTQQEDSAVYLCASSLMRLAADTQYFGPGTRLTVL.

The V gene is TRBV11-3, the J gene TRBJ2-1, with 8 bases fitting TRBD2. CDR3 length: 15 residues. The V gene's germline CDR1 is SGHNT and CDR2 YENEEA. The J segment lost 9 bases and the V segment lost 5 bases, leaving 12 bases of the junction unmatched. CDR3 bases: TGTGCCAGCAGCCAACGGGGGGGCAACTCCGGTGAGCAGTTCTTC. This translates into CASSQRGGNSGEQFF. The entire variable domain, with the rest obtained from reference TRBV11-3 and TRBJ2-1, is as follows: EAGVVQSPRYKIIEKKQPVAFWCNPISGHNTLYWYLQNLGQGPELLIRYENEEAVDDSQLPKDRFSAERLKGVDSTLKIQPAELGDSAVYLCASSQRGGNSGEQFFGPGTRLTVL.

The V and J genes are TRBV5-4 and TRBJ2-2, with D maybe TRBD2 (6 bases). V dropped 1 base and J dropped 4 bases, with 8 bases sitting between them. Germline V gene data show CDR1 as SGHNT and CDR2 as YYREEE (reference sequence). This CDR3 region has 14 residues. CDR3 sequence reads: CASSLLGGTGELFF. The CDR3 DNA sequence: TGTGCCAGCAGCTTGTTGGGGGGCACCGGGGAGCTGTTTTTT.